Shown below are 8 T cell receptor beta chains from a single sample sequenced in a study of OX40 agonist ivuxolimab in advanced cancers. The assay was immunoSEQ multiplex PCR, and TCRdb's table has in-frame clones only and misses some. The sample has about 60,000 clones, 81% seen once; the top ten hold approximately 1%. Sequencing was performed on CD4+ or CD8+ T cells sorted from blood, taken in a trial of the OX40 agonist ivuxolimab. The origin of the receptors is an adult with an advanced solid tumor such as melanoma, head and neck, liver or kidney cancer.

The chain employs TRBV30 and TRBJ1-1; the D gene is possibly TRBD1 (5 bases). The germline CDR1 and CDR2 sequences are GTSNPN and SVGIG (reference sequence). Trimming shortened V by 4 bases and J by 5 bases, and 14 bases separated the two germline ends. The CDR3 has 13 amino acids. CDR3 sequence reads: CAWTSGLWTEAFF. CDR3 DNA: TGTGCCTGGACGTCGGGACTATGGACTGAAGCTTTCTTT.

This clone was counted only a few times. This rearrangement joins TRBV7-6 to TRBJ2-7; TRBD1 matches 7 bases. V dropped 4 bases and J dropped 8; count of bases not matched to a gene: 5. There are 12 residues in the CDR3. Germline lookup yields CDR1 SGHVS and CDR2 FNYEAQ. CDR3 sequence: CASSSSGGKQYF. In DNA form, the CDR3 reads TGTGCCAGCAGCTCGTCAGGGGGAAAGCAGTACTTC.

This chain joins TRBV27 and TRBJ1-6; no firm D call. The CDR3 extends over 14 amino acids. The V gene's germline CDR1 is MNHEY and CDR2 SMNVEV (reference sequence). V lost 3 bases, J lost 9 bases, and 12 bases lay in between. As DNA, the CDR3 is TGTGCCAGCAGTTTTAGGCAGAGAGGTTCACCCCTCCACTTT. Protein: CASSFRQRGSPLHF.

CDR3 bases: TGTGCCAGCACCCATCTAGCGGGGACGAACACCGGGGAGCTGTTTTTT. It codes for CASTHLAGTNTGELFF. V usage is TRBV5-6 and J usage is TRBJ2-2; 9 positions agree with TRBD2. The junction had 6 bases not matched to a gene; V was cut back by 6 bases and J by 0 bases. The CDR3 sequence is 16 residues long. Germline V CDR1 and CDR2: SGHDT, YYEEEE.

The V gene is TRBV5-1, the J gene TRBJ2-7; 7 bases line up with TRBD1. The J segment lost 0 bases and the V segment lost 4 bases, leaving 7 bases of the junction unmatched. The CDR3 sequence is 15 residues long. Germline CDR1 is SGHRS and CDR2 is YFSETQ. CDR3: CASSPGQDASYEQYF. In DNA, the CDR3 is TGCGCCAGCAGCCCAGGACAGGATGCCTCCTACGAGCAGTACTTC.

This clone was counted only a few times. The chain uses TRBV28 and TRBJ2-1; D remains unclear. V lost 2 bases to trimming and J lost 12 bases, with 8 bases between them. The CDR3 covers 11 residues. Looked up from germline, CDR1 is MDHEN and CDR2 is SYDVKM. Here the CDR3 reads CASSLLEGQFF. CDR3 sequence (DNA): TGTGCCAGCAGTTTACTGGAAGGGCAGTTCTTC.

This chain links TRBV10-3 with TRBJ2-1, with TRBD1 matching 10 bases. This CDR3 region has 18 residues. Germline V gene data show CDR1 as ENHRY and CDR2 as SYGVKD. V was pared by 10 bases and J by 0 bases, with 15 bases of the junction left unmatched. CDR3 sequence (DNA): TGTGCCACCACTCCCGGGACAGGGGTCTCCTCCTCCTACAATGAGCAGTTCTTC. Protein sequence: CATTPGTGVSSSYNEQFF.

DNA for the CDR3: TGTGCCAGCAGCTGGAATCAGTCGGGGAGGGGAGCTGAAGCTTTCTTT. Residues: CASSWNQSGRGAEAFF. This chain connects TRBV5-4 to TRBJ1-1; maybe TRBD1 (5 bases). Deletions cut 3 bases from V and 6 bases from J, with 21 bases between. Per the germline V gene, CDR1 is SGHNT and CDR2 is YYREEE (reference sequence). The CDR3 is 16 residues long.